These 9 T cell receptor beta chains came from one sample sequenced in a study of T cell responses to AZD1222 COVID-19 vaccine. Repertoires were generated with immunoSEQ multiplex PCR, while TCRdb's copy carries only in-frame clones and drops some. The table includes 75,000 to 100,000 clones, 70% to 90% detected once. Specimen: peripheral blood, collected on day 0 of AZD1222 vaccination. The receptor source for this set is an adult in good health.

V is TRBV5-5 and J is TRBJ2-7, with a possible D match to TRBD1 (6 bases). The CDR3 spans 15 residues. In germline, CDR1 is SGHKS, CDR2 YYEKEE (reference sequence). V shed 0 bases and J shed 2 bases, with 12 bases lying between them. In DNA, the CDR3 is TGTGCCAGCAGCTTGGTGGGCAGGGGCCCCTACGAGCAGTACTTC. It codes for CASSLVGRGPYEQYF.

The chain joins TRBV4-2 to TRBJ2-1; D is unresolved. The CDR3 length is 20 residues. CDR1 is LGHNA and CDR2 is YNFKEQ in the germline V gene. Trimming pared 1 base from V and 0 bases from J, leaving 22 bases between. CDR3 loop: CASSQVVHLRKKFSYNEQFF. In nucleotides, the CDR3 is TGTGCCAGCAGCCAAGTTGTCCATTTGCGCAAGAAGTTCTCCTACAATGAGCAGTTCTTC.

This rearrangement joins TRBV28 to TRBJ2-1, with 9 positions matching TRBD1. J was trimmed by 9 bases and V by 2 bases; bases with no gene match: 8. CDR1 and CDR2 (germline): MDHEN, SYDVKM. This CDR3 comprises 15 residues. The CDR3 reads CASSLTGTGWVEQFF. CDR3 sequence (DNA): TGTGCCAGCAGTTTAACCGGGACAGGGTGGGTTGAGCAGTTCTTC.

In DNA form, the CDR3 reads TGTGCCAGCAGAACAAACAGGGATTCAGATCAGCCCCAGCATTTT. This gives the protein CASRTNRDSDQPQHF. The chain recombines TRBV27 with TRBJ1-5, with a weak D call TRBD1 (6 bases). V was cut by 6 bases and J by 5 bases, with 17 bases left in between. The CDR3 is 15 residues long. Germline V gene sequence: CDR1 MNHEY, CDR2 SMNVEV (reference sequence).

The CDR3 loop reads CASSYHRGGWNTEAFF. The DNA for the CDR3 is TGTGCCAGCAGTTACCACCGGGGAGGATGGAACACTGAAGCTTTCTTT. This rearrangement joins TRBV6-5 to TRBJ1-1; D remains unclear. The CDR3 loop spans 16 amino acids. Trimming removed 2 bases from V and 1 base from J, with 14 bases in between. Germline-derived CDR1 and CDR2 are MNHEY and SVGAGI.

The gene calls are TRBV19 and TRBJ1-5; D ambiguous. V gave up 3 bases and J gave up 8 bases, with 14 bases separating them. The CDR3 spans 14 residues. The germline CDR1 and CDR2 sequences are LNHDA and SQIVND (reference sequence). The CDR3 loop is CASSIRFPLEPQHF. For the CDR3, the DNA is TGTGCCAGTAGTATCAGGTTCCCATTGGAGCCCCAGCATTTT.

The CDR3 DNA is TGTGCCAGCAGTGATGGGAAAGCTTTCTTT. Translation: CASSDGKAFF. The chain joins TRBV25-1 to TRBJ1-1; D gene uncertain. Per the germline V gene, CDR1 is MGHDK and CDR2 is SYGVNS. The V gene lost 3 bases and the J gene lost 9 bases, with 5 bases spanning the gap. The CDR3 runs to 10 residues.

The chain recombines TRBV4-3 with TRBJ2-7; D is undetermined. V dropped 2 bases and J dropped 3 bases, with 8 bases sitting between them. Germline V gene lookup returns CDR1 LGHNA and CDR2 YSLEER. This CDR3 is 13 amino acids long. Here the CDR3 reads CASSQRVHYEQYF. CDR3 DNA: TGCGCCAGCAGCCAAAGGGTCCACTACGAGCAGTACTTC.

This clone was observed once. This CDR3 reads CASSLIETGGNTIYF. CDR3 nucleotides: TGTGCCAGCAGCTTAATTGAGACAGGGGGAAACACCATATATTTT. J is TRBJ1-3 and V is TRBV7-9, with 7 bases matching TRBD1. Germline trimming cut 2 bases from V and 4 bases from J; bases unmatched to any gene: 5. The CDR3 covers 15 residues. The germline gives CDR1 SEHNR, CDR2 FQNEAQ (reference sequence).